This TCR beta chain was documented in a study of blood T cell repertoires in COVID-19. Study overall: The samples span acute and convalescent COVID-19 from the United States, Italy and Spain.

Germline CDR1 reads SEHNR; CDR2 reads FQNEAQ (reference sequence). The CDR3 is made up of 15 amino acids. The V segment lost 1 base and the J segment 2 bases; nucleotides outside the gene matches: 4. Clones were sequenced by immunoSEQ multiplex PCR, and TCRdb holds only the in-frame ones, with some missing. The repertoire holds about 310,000 clones, with around 86% as singletons. This receptor was identified in a man between 65 and 80 years old with acute or convalescent COVID-19. Sequencing used peripheral blood. The chain uses TRBV7-9 and TRBJ1-1, with 7 bases that match TRBD1. The CDR3 DNA follows: TGTGCCAGCAGCTTAGAGGGACAGATAAACACTGAAGCTTTCTTT. This encodes CASSLEGQINTEAFF. The full variable domain, with the rest looked up from reference TRBV7-9 and TRBJ1-1, is DTGVSQNPRHKITKRGQNVTFRCDPISEHNRLYWYRQTLGQGPEFLTYFQNEAQLEKSRLLSDRFSAERPKGSFSTLEIQRTEQGDSAMYLCASSLEGQINTEAFFGQGTRLTVV.